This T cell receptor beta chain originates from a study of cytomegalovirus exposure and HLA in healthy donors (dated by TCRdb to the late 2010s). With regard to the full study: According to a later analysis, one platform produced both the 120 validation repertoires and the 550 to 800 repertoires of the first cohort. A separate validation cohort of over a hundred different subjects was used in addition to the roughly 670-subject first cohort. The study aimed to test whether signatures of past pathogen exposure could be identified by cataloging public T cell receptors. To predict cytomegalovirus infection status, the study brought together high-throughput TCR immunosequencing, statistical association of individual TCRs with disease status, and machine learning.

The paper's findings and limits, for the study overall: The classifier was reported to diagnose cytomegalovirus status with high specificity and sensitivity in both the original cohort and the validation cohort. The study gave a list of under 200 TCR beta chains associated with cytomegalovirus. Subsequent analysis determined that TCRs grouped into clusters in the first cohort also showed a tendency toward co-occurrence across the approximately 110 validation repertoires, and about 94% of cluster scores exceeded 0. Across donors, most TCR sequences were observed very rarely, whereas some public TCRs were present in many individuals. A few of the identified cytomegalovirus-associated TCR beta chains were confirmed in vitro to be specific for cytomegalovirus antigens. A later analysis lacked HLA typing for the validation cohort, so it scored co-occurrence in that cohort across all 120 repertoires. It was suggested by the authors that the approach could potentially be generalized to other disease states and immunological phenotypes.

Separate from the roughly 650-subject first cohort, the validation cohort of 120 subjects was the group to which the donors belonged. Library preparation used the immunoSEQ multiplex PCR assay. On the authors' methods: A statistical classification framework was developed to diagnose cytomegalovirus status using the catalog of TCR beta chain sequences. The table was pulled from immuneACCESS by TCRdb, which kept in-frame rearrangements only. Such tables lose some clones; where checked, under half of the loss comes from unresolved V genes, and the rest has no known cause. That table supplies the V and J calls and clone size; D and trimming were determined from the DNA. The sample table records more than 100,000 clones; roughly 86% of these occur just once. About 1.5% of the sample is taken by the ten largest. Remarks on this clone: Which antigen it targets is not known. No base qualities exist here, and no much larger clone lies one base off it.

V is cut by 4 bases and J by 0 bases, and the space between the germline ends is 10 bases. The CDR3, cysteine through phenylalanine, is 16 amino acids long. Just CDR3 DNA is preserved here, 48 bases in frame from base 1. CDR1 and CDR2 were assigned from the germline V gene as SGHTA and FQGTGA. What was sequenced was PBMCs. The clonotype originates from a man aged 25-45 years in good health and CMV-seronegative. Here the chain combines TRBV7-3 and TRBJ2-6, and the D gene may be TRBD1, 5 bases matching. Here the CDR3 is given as CASSSQGFSGANVLTF. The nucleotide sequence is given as TGTGCCAGCAGCTCGCAGGGTTTCTCTGGGGCCAACGTCCTGACTTTC.